This entry is about one TCR beta chain. The antigen is unknown. The entry originates in a study of cytomegalovirus exposure and HLA in healthy donors. Study summary: Later, an analysis reported that the 95 to 150 validation repertoires had used the same platform as the approximately 600 first-cohort repertoires.

The CDR3 length is 12 residues. Germline lookup yields CDR1 SGHNT and CDR2 YENEEA. Trimming stripped 3 bases from V and 6 bases from J, with 8 bases between. Generated by immunoSEQ multiplex PCR, the TCRdb table keeps only in-frame clones and is missing some. The sample contains about 160,000 clones, roughly 86% of which appear only once. Study results and limitations: A later analysis found first-cohort TCR clusters tended to co-occur in the 90 to 150 validation repertoires. Cytomegalovirus status was reportedly diagnosed by the classifier with high specificity and sensitivity. Most TCR sequences proved rare, with some public TCRs found in many donors.

The specimen sequenced was PBMCs. This sequence joins TRBV11-3 and TRBJ1-2; D might be TRBD1 (6 bases). The receptor was derived from a man aged 18 to 35 in good health and CMV-seropositive. In DNA, the CDR3 is TGTGCCAGCAGCTTCCAGGGGCATGGCTACACCTTC. Translation: CASSFQGHGYTF.